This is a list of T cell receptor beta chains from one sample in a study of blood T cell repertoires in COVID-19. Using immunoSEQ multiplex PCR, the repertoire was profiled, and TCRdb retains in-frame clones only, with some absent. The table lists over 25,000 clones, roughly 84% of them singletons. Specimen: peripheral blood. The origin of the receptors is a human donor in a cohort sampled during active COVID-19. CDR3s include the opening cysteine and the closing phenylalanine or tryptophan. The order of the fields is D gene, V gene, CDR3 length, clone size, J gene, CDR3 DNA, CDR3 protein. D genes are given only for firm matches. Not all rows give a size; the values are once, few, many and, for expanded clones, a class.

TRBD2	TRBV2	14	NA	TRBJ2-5	TGTGCCAGTGCCCAGGACGGGGGGGCAGAGACCCAGTACTTC	CASAQDGGAETQYF
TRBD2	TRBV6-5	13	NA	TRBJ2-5	TGTGCCACCGGGCCTAGCGGTCAAGAGACCCAGTACTTC	CATGPSGQETQYF
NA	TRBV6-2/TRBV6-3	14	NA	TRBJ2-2	TGTGCCAGCAGTTATTTCGGTAACACCGGGGAGCTGTTTTTT	CASSYFGNTGELFF
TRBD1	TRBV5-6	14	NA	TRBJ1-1	TGTGCCAGCAGCCTACCGGACAGGGGCACTGAAGCTTTCTTT	CASSLPDRGTEAFF
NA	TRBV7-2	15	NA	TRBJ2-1	TGTGCCAGCAGCTTAGCGGCTAGTATATATAATGAGCAGTTCTTC	CASSLAASIYNEQFF
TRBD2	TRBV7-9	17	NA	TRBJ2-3	TGTGCCAGCAGCCTGGGGGCGGCGGGGGGGCGGACAGATACGCAGTATTTT	CASSLGAAGGRTDTQYF
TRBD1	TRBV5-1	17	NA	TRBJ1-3	TGCGCCAGCAGCCTGGATCAGGGGGCCTCCTCTGGAAACACCATATATTTT	CASSLDQGASSGNTIYF
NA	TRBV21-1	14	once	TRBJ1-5	TGTGCCAGCACAGCGAGACGGAGCAATCAGCCCCAGCATTTT	CASTARRSNQPQHF
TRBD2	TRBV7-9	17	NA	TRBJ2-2	TGTGCCAGCAGCTTAGTTGGTGGCGGGGGGCCGGTCGGGGAGCTGTTTTTT	CASSLVGGGGPVGELFF
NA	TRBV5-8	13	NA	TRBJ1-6	TGTGCCAGCAGACCCCGGTATAATTCACCCCTCCACTTT	CASRPRYNSPLHF
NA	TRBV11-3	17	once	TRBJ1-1	TGTGCCGCCGCGTCTTGGGGCAGGCGAAACCGGAACACTGAAGCTTTCTTT	CAAASWGRRNRNTEAFF
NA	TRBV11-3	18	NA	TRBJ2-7	TGTGCCAGCAGCTTGCTCCCAAATTCCGACAGGTTATCCTACGAGCAGTACTTC	CASSLLPNSDRLSYEQYF
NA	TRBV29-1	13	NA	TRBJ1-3	TGCAGCGTGGATCCCGGGACTGGAAACACCATATATTTT	CSVDPGTGNTIYF
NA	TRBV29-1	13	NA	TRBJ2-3	TGCAGCACACAACCCAGGGTCCCGGATACGCAGTATTTT	CSTQPRVPDTQYF
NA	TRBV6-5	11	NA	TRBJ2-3	TGTGCCAGCAGTTATCAGGGTACGCAGTATTTT	CASSYQGTQYF
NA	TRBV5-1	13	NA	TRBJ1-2	TGCGCCAGCAGCTTGGTACAGGATTATGGCTACACCTTC	CASSLVQDYGYTF
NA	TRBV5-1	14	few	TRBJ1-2	TGCGCCAGCAGCTTGGGGGTCCGGGGGGACGGCTACACCTTC	CASSLGVRGDGYTF
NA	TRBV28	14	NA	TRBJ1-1	TGTGCCAGCGGCCAGCCTGGGGGAGGGCGGTCTGCTTTCTTT	CASGQPGGGRSAFF
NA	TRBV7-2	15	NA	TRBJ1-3	TGTGCCAGCAGCTTAGGCCAGGGGCCACTTCACACCATATATTTT	CASSLGQGPLHTIYF
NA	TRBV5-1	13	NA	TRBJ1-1	TGCGCCAGCAGCTTGGCAGGGAACACTGAAGCTTTCTTT	CASSLAGNTEAFF
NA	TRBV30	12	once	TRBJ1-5	TGTGCCTGGAGTGTGGGAGTGGGGCCCCAGCATTTT	CAWSVGVGPQHF
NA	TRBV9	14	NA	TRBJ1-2	TGTGCCAGCAGCGAAGCTCTGGGGGGCTATGGCTACACCTTC	CASSEALGGYGYTF
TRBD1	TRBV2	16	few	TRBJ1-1	TGTGCCAGCAGCCCCCGGACAGGACGGGTGAACACTGAAGCTTTCTTT	CASSPRTGRVNTEAFF
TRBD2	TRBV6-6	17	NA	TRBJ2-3	TGTGCCAGCAGTCGCCCCGATTGGAACAGCGGGGCAGATACGCAGTATTTT	CASSRPDWNSGADTQYF
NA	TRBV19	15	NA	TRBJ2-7	TGTGCCAGTAGTATTTGGCCAGGGGAGTCCTACGAGCAGTACTTC	CASSIWPGESYEQYF
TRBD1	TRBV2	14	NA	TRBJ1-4	TGTGCCAGCAGCGGACAGGGGGCTCTTGAAAAACTGTTTTTT	CASSGQGALEKLFF
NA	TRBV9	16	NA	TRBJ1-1	TGTGCCAGCAGCGCCTTTACGGGACTGCAGAACACTGAAGCTTTCTTT	CASSAFTGLQNTEAFF
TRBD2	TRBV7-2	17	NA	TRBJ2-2	TGTGCCAGCAGCACGGGACTAGCGGGGGGGAGCACCGGGGAGCTGTTTTTT	CASSTGLAGGSTGELFF
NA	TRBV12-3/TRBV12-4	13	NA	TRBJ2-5	TGTGCCAGCAGTCGGGACACCCAAGAGACCCAGTACTTC	CASSRDTQETQYF
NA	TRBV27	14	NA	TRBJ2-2	TGTGCCAGCAGTCCGGGATCTTTGACCGGGGAGCTGTTTTTT	CASSPGSLTGELFF
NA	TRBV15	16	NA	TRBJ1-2	TGTGCCACCAGCAGGGACTTGCGGGGTGGGTACTATGGCTACACCTTC	CATSRDLRGGYYGYTF
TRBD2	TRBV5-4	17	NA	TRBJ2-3	TGTGCCAGCAGCTTGACTAGCGGGGGGGCCGGCACAGATACGCAGTATTTT	CASSLTSGGAGTDTQYF
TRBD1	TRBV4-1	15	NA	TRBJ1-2	TGCGCCAGCAGCCAGGGGACAGGGCAGATCTATGGCTACACCTTC	CASSQGTGQIYGYTF
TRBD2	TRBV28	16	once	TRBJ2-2	TGTGCCAGCAGTTTATTTGGCGGGGGGGCTTCCGGGGAGCTGTTTTTT	CASSLFGGGASGELFF
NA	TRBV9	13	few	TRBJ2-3	TGTGCCAGCAGCACTTCAGGGTCAGATACGCAGTATTTT	CASSTSGSDTQYF
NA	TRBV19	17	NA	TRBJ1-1	TGTGCCAGTAGCCAAGCCCTCGAGACAGTAAAGAACACTGAAGCTTTCTTT	CASSQALETVKNTEAFF
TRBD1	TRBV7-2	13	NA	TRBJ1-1	TGTGCCAGCAGCCCGAGACAGGGGACTGAAGCTTTCTTT	CASSPRQGTEAFF
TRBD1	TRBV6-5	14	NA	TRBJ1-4	TGTGCCAGCAGCATGGGACAGGGGACGGGAAAACTGTTTTTT	CASSMGQGTGKLFF
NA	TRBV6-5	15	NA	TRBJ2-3	TGTGCCAGCAGTTACTCGACCAGGGGCCGGGATACGCAGTATTTT	CASSYSTRGRDTQYF
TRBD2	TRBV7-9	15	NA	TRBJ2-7	TGTGCCAGCAGCCCAGTGGTAGCGGGGAACTACGAGCAGTACTTC	CASSPVVAGNYEQYF
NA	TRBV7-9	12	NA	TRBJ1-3	TGTGCCAGCAGCTTTTCGGGAAACACCATATATTTT	CASSFSGNTIYF
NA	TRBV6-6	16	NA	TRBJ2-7	TGTGCCAGCAGCACTATCCAGGGGAAAAGGACCTACGAGCAGTACTTC	CASSTIQGKRTYEQYF
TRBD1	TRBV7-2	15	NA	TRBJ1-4	TGTGCCAGCAGCTGGATGACAGGGCTAGATGAAAAACTGTTTTTT	CASSWMTGLDEKLFF
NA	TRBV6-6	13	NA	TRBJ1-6	TGTGCCAGCAGTTACTCTCAAAATTCACCCCTCCACTTT	CASSYSQNSPLHF
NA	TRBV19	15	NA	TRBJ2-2	TGTGCCAGTAGTATTCAGGGATCGAACACCGGGGAGCTGTTTTTT	CASSIQGSNTGELFF